This T cell receptor beta chain was sequenced in a study of blood T cell repertoires in COVID-19. For the study at large: Donors in the United States, Italy and Spain gave samples during acute or convalescent COVID-19. Sources were T cells, B-cell-depleted T cells, or PBMCs; the material itself was cDNA or gDNA.

The germline V gene encodes CDR1 MDHEN and CDR2 SYDVKM. This CDR3 region has 15 residues. The J segment lost 0 bases and the V segment lost 5 bases, leaving 4 bases of the junction unmatched. TCRdb keeps only in-frame clones here, not all; method: immunoSEQ multiplex PCR. The repertoire holds 200,000 to 250,000 clones, 82% seen once, with approximately 3.8% in the top ten. The J gene is TRBJ1-5, the V gene TRBV28; 7 nucleotides align to TRBD1. This receptor was identified in a woman of 80 years or more with acute or convalescent COVID-19. Source material: peripheral blood. CDR3 DNA: TGTGCCAGCAGTCCGGGACAGAATAGCAATCAGCCCCAGCATTTT. It encodes CASSPGQNSNQPQHF. Combining the CDR3 with reference TRBV28 and TRBJ1-5 gives the whole variable domain DVKVTQSSRYLVKRTGEKVFLECVQDMDHENMFWYRQDPGLGLRLIYFSYDVKMKEKGDIPEGYSVSREKKERFSLILESASTNQTSMYLCASSPGQNSNQPQHFGDGTRLSIL.